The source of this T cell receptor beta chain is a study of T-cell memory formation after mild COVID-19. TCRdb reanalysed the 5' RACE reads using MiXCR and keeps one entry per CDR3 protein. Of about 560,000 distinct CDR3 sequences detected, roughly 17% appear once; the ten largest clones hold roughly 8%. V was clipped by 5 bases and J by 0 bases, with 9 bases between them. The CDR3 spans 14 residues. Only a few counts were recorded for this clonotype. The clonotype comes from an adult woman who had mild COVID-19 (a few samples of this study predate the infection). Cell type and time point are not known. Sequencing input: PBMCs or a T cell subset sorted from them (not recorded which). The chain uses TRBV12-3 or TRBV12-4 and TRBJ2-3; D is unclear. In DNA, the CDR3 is TGTGCCAGCAGTCGAAGGTCGAGCACAGATACGCAGTATTTT. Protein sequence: CASSRRSSTDTQYF.